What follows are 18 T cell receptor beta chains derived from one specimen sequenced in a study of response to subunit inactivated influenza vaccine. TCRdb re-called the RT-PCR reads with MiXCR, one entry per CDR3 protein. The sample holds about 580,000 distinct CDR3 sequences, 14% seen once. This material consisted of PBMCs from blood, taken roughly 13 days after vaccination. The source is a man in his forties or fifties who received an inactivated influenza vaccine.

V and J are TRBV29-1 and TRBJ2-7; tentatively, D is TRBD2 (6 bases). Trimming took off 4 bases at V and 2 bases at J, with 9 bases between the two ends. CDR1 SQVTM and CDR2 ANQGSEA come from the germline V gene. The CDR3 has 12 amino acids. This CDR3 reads CSVAGTAYEQYF. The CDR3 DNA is TGCAGCGTTGCTGGGACTGCCTACGAGCAGTACTTC.

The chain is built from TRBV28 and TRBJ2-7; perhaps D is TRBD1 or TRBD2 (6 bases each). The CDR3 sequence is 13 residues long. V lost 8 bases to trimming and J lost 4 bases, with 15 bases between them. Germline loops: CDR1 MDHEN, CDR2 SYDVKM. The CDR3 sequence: CASWGRGRYEQYF. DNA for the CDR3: TGTGCCAGCTGGGGGCGGGGTCGGTACGAGCAGTACTTC.

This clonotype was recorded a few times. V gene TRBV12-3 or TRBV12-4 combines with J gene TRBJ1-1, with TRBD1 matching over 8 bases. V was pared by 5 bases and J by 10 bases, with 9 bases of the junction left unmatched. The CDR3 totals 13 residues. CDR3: CASSVSQGARAFF. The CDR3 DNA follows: TGTGCCAGCAGTGTCAGTCAGGGGGCGCGAGCTTTCTTT.

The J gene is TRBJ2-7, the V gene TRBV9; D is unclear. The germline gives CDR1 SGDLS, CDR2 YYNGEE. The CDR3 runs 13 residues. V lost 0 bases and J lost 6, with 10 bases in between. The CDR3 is CASSVGTESEQYF. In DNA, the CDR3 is TGTGCCAGCAGCGTAGGAACCGAGTCCGAGCAGTACTTC.

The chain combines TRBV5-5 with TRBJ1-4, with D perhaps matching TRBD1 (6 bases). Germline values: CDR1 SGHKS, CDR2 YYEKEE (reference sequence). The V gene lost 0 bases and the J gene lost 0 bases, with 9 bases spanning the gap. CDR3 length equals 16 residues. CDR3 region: CASSLGQGPTNEKLFF. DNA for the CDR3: TGTGCCAGCAGCTTGGGGCAGGGGCCAACTAATGAAAAACTGTTTTTT.

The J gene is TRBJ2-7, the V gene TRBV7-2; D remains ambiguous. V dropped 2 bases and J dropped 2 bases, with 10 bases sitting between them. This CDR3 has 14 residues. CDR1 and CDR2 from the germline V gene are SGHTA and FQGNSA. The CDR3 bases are TGTGCCAGCAGCTTAAATGGCAGGCCCTACGAGCAGTACTTC. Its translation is CASSLNGRPYEQYF. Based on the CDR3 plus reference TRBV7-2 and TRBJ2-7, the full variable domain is GAGVSQSPSNKVTEKGKDVELRCDPISGHTALYWYRQSLGQGLEFLIYFQGNSAPDKSGLPSDRFSAERTGGSVSTLTIQRTQQEDSAVYLCASSLNGRPYEQYFGPGTRLTVT.

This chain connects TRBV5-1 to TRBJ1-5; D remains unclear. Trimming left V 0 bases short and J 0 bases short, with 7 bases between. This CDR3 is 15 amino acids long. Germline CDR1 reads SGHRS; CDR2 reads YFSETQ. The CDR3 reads CASSLGDHSNQPQHF. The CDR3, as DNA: TGCGCCAGCAGCTTGGGGGATCATAGCAATCAGCCCCAGCATTTT.

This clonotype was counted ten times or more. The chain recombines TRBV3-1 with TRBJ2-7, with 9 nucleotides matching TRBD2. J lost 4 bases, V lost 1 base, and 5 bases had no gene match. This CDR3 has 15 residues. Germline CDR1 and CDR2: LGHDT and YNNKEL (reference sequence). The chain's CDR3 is CASSQGSSGRYEQYF. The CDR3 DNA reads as TGTGCCAGCAGCCAAGGATCCAGCGGGAGGTACGAGCAGTACTTC.

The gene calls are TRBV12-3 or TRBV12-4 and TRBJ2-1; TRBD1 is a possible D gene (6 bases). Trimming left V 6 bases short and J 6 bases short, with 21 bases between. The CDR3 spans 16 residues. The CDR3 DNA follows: TGTGCCAGCAGCCCCGCAGGTCAGGGGTTATTCAATGAGCAGTTCTTC. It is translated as CASSPAGQGLFNEQFF.

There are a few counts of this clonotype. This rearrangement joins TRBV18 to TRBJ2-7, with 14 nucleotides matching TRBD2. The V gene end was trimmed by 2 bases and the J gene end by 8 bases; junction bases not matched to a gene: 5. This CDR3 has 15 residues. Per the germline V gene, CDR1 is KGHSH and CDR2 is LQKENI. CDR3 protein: CASSPGTSGSEKQYF. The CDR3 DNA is TGTGCCAGCTCACCAGGGACTAGCGGGAGTGAGAAGCAGTACTTC.

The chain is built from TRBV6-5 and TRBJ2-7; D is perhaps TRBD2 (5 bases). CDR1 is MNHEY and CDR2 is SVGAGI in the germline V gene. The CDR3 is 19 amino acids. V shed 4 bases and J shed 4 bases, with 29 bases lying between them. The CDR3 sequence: CASSSTEEEDSGKIYEQYF. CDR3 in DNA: TGTGCCAGCAGTTCTACAGAGGAAGAGGACTCTGGAAAGATTTACGAGCAGTACTTC.

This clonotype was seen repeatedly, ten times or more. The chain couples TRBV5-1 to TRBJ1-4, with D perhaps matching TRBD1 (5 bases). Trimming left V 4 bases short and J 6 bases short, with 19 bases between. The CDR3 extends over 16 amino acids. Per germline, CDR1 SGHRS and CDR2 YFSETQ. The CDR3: CASSLGTALGYEKLFF. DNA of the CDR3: TGCGCCAGCAGCCTAGGGACCGCCCTCGGGTATGAAAAACTGTTTTTT.

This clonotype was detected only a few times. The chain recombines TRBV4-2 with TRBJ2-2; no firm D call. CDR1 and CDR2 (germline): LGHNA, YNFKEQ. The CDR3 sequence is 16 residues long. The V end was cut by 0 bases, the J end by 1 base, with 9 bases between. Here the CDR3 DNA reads TGTGCCAGCAGCCAAGATCGTGCACAGAACACCGGGGAGCTGTTTTTT. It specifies CASSQDRAQNTGELFF.

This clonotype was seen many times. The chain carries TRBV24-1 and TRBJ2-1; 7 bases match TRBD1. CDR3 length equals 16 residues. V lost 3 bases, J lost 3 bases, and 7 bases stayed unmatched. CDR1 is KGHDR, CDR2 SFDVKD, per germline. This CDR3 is CATSDVGAGGYNEQFF. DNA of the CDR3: TGTGCCACCAGTGATGTCGGTGCAGGGGGCTACAATGAGCAGTTCTTC.

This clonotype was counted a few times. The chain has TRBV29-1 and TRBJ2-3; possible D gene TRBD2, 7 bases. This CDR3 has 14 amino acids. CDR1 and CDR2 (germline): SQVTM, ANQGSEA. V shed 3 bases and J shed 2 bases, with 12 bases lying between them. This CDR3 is CSVDSAGATDTQYF. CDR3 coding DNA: TGCAGCGTTGATTCGGCGGGGGCCACAGATACGCAGTATTTT.

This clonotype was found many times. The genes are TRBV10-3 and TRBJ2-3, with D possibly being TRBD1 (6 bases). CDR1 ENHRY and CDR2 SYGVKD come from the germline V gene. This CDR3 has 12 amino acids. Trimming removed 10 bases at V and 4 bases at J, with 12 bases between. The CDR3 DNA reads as TGTGCCAGCAACAGGGACGCAGATACGCAGTATTTT. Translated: CASNRDADTQYF.

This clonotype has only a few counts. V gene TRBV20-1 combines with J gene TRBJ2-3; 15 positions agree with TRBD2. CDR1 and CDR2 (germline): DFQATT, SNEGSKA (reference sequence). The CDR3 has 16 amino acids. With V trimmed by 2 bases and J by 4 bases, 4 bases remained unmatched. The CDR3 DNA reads TGCAGTGCTAGACCCGGGACTAGCGGGAGGCCAGATACGCAGTATTTT. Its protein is CSARPGTSGRPDTQYF.

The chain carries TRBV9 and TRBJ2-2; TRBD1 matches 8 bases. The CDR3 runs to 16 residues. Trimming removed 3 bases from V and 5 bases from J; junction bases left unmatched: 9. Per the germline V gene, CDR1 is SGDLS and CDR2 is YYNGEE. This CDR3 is CASSGTTGGFTGELFF. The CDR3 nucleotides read TGTGCCAGCAGCGGTACTACAGGGGGGTTTACCGGGGAGCTGTTTTTT.